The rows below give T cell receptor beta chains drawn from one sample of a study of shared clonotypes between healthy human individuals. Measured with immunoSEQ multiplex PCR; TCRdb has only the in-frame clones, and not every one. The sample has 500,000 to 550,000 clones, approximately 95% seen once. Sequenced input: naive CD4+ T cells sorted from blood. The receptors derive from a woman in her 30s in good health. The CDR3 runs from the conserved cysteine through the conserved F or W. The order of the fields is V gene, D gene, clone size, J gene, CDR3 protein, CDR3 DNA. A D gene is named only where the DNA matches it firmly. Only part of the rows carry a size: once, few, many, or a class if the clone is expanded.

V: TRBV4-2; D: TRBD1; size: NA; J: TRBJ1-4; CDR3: CASSQSTGETNEKLFF; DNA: TGTGCCAGCAGCCAATCGACAGGGGAGACTAATGAAAAACTGTTTTTT
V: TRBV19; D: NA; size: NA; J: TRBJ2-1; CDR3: CASRGRDRAGDEQFF; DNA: TGTGCCAGTAGAGGGAGAGACAGGGCGGGGGATGAGCAGTTCTTC
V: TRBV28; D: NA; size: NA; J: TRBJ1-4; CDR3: CASSPSLNEKLFF; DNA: TGTGCCAGCAGCCCCTCCTTAAATGAAAAACTGTTTTTT
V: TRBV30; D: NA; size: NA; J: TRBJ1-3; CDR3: CAWISGSGNTIYF; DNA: TGTGCCTGGATTTCCGGGTCTGGAAACACCATATATTTT
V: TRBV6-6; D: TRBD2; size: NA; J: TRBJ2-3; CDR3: CASSFASGASTDTQYF; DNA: TGTGCCAGCAGTTTCGCTAGCGGGGCAAGCACAGATACGCAGTATTTT
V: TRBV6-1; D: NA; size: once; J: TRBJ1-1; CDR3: CASLRTANTEAFF; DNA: TGTGCCAGCCTTCGGACAGCGAACACTGAAGCTTTCTTT
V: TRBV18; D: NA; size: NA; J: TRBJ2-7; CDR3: CASSLDRAYEQYF; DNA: TGTGCCAGCTCACTCGACAGAGCCTACGAGCAGTACTTC
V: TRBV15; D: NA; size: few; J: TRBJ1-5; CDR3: CATSTQRSQPQHF; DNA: TGTGCCACCAGCACTCAACGGAGTCAGCCCCAGCATTTT
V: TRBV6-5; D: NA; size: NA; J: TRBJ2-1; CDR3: CASSFAGYNEQFF; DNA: TGTGCCAGCAGTTTTGCAGGCTACAATGAGCAGTTCTTC
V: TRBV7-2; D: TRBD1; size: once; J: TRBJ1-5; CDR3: CASSLDATGSQPQHF; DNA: TGTGCCAGCAGCTTAGATGCGACAGGGAGTCAGCCCCAGCATTTT
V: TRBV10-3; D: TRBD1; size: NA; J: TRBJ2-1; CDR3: CAAEAGTGGLYNEQFF; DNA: TGTGCCGCAGAAGCCGGGACAGGGGGACTCTACAATGAGCAGTTCTTC
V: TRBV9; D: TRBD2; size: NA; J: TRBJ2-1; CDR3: CASSVTSGRLGNEQFF; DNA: TGTGCCAGCAGCGTGACTAGCGGGAGGTTAGGTAATGAGCAGTTCTTC
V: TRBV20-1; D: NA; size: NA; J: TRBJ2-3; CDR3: CSARESDTQYF; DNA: TGCAGTGCTAGAGAGTCTGATACGCAGTATTTT
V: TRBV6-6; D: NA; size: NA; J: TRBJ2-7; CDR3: CASSTAGTSYEQYF; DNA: TGTGCCAGCAGTACAGCCGGGACCTCCTACGAGCAGTACTTC
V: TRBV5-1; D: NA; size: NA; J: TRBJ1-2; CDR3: CASSPSRTGHGYTF; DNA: TGCGCCAGCAGCCCCAGTCGGACGGGGCATGGCTACACCTTC
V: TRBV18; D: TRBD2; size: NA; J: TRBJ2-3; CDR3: CASSPQRGPPDTQYF; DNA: TGTGCCAGCTCCCCACAGCGGGGCCCCCCAGATACGCAGTATTTT
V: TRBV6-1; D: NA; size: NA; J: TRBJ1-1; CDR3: CASSVSGRGNTEAFF; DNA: TGTGCCAGCAGTGTTTCAGGGCGAGGGAACACTGAAGCTTTCTTT
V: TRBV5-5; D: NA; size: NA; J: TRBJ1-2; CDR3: CASSRGDSNYGYTF; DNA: TGTGCCAGCAGCCGCGGAGACTCTAACTATGGCTACACCTTC
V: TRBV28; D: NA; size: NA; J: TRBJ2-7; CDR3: CASKETTSLYEQYF; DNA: TGTGCCAGCAAGGAAACGACTTCCCTCTACGAGCAGTACTTC
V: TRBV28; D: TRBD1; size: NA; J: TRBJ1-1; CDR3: CATPPGQGVITEAFF; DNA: TGTGCCACCCCACCGGGACAGGGGGTTATCACTGAAGCTTTCTTT
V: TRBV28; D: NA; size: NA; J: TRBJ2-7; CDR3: CASSLYGQGGGTYEQYF; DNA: TGTGCCAGCAGTTTATATGGACAGGGAGGGGGAACCTACGAGCAGTACTTC
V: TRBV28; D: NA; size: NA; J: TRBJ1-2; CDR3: CASQTSGVAVYGYTF; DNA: TGTGCCAGCCAAACCTCAGGGGTTGCCGTGTATGGCTACACCTTC
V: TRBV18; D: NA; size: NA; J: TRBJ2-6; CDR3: CASSPRGTGANVLTF; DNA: TGTGCCAGCTCACCTCGGGGTACTGGGGCCAACGTCCTGACTTTC
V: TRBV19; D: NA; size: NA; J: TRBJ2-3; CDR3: CASRPGHQGDTQYF; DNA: TGTGCCAGTCGGCCGGGACACCAAGGGGATACGCAGTATTTT
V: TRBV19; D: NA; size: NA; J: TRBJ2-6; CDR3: CASSTPRGSSGANVLTF; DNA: TGTGCCAGTAGTACACCCCGGGGGAGCTCTGGGGCCAACGTCCTGACTTTC
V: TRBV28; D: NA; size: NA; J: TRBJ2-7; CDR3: CASGNSQGYEQYF; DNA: TGTGCCAGCGGCAACTCGCAGGGGTACGAGCAGTACTTC
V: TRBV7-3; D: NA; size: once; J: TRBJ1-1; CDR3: CASSSRGEGGTEAFF; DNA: TGTGCCAGCAGCTCCCGTGGGGAGGGGGGAACTGAAGCTTTCTTT